Below are 27 T cell receptor beta chains sequenced from a single sample in a study of T cells in Graves' hyperthyroidism and ophthalmopathy. The investigators amplified TCR beta CDR3 regions from RNA transcripts. In the first-round RT-PCR of the TCR CDR3, the HTBI primer set was used. TCRdb re-called the multiplex PCR reads with MiXCR, one entry per CDR3 protein. The sample lists 410,000 or so distinct CDR3 sequences; roughly 14% were seen once. Sequenced input: blood. These TCRs come from a man younger than 30 with Graves' ophthalmopathy.

This clonotype was found many times. The gene calls are TRBV20-1 and TRBJ2-7; perhaps TRBD1 as D (6 bases). V was shortened by 6 bases and J by 2 bases, with 17 bases between the two germline ends. The CDR3 has 14 amino acids. Germline V gives CDR1 DFQATT, CDR2 SNEGSKA (reference sequence). CDR3 residues: CSAKTRDKPYEQYF. CDR3 nucleotides: TGCAGTGCAAAGACCCGGGACAAACCCTACGAGCAGTACTTC.

This clonotype was detected many times. V and J are TRBV3-1 and TRBJ2-5; unclear D gene. The CDR3 has 15 residues. From germline, CDR1 is LGHDT and CDR2 YNNKEL (reference sequence). Trimming stripped 1 base from V and 2 bases from J, with 11 bases between. CDR3 DNA sequence: TGTGCCAGCAGCCAAGGAACTGCGGAACAAGAGACCCAGTACTTC. This codes for CASSQGTAEQETQYF.

The DNA of the CDR3 is TGTGCCAGCAGTGGACGGGCTAGCAGCTCCTACAATGAGCAGTTCTTC. The encoded protein is CASSGRASSSYNEQFF. The V and J genes are TRBV12-3 or TRBV12-4 and TRBJ2-1; D perhaps matches TRBD2 (5 bases). V was clipped by 5 bases and J by 0 bases, with 14 bases between them. The CDR3 spans 16 residues.

In this sample, this clonotype turned up many times. This sequence joins TRBV11-3 and TRBJ2-3; D might be TRBD2 (6 bases). Looked up from germline, CDR1 is SGHNT and CDR2 is YENEEA. V shed 0 bases and J shed 2 bases, with 15 bases lying between them. The CDR3 has 17 residues. This chain's CDR3 is CASSLDYGGAPTDTQYF. Here the CDR3 DNA reads TGTGCCAGCAGCTTAGATTATGGCGGGGCGCCCACAGATACGCAGTATTTT.

This clonotype was counted ten times or more. V usage is TRBV6-1 and J usage is TRBJ1-2; D is possibly TRBD1 (5 bases). V lost 1 base and J lost 2, with 11 bases in between. The CDR3 runs 15 residues. CDR1 and CDR2 from the germline V gene are MNHNS and SASEGT. The CDR3 here is CASSEGQILNYGYTF. The CDR3 DNA sequence: TGTGCCAGCAGTGAAGGACAGATTTTGAACTATGGCTACACCTTC.

A remark on this clonotype: It may be a read error: a sequence one base away is much more abundant. The CDR3 does not close with the conserved phenylalanine or tryptophan, likely indicating a read error. The rearrangement uses TRBV15 and TRBJ2-3; 7 nucleotides match TRBD1. The CDR3 spans 16 residues. After removal of 3 bases from V and 4 bases from J, the junction contained 10 bases not matched to a gene. Germline lookup yields CDR1 LNHNV and CDR2 YYDKDF (reference sequence). This CDR3 is CATSREDRTGPDTQYL. CDR3 DNA: TGTGCCACCAGCAGGGAAGACAGGACAGGCCCAGATACGCAGTATCTT.

Many counts were recorded for this clonotype. The CDR3 here is CSATRSGYSYEQYF. In DNA, the CDR3 is TGCAGTGCTACCCGTAGCGGATACTCCTACGAGCAGTACTTC. The genes are TRBV20-1 and TRBJ2-7; a weak D match, TRBD2 (6 bases). The CDR3 length is 14 residues. Trimming removed 4 bases at V and 0 bases at J, with 13 bases between. Germline assignment: CDR1 DFQATT and CDR2 SNEGSKA (reference sequence).

As regards this clonotype: The junction departs from germline at one end; a sequencing error may be responsible. The V call is TRBV19, the J call TRBJ2-3; tentatively, D is TRBD2 (5 bases). The CDR3 has 16 amino acids. Germline loops: CDR1 LNHDA, CDR2 SQIVND (reference sequence). CDR3 in DNA: TGTGCCGGTAGTATAGGGTACGGGGAGTTGACAGATACGCAGTATTTT. Translation: CAGSIGYGELTDTQYF.

CDR3 amino acids: CASSYSMAGAGNTIYF. CDR3 coding DNA: TGTGCCAGCAGTTACTCGATGGCAGGGGCAGGAAACACCATATATTTT. J is TRBJ1-3 and V is TRBV6-2 or TRBV6-3; D may be TRBD1 (6 bases). The CDR3 extends over 16 amino acids. The V end was cut by 0 bases, the J end by 4 bases, with 13 bases between. Germline loops: CDR1 MNHEY, CDR2 SVGEGT.

The table lists this clonotype with a few counts. A much larger clone differs by one base, so this may be a read error. The V gene is TRBV5-1, the J gene TRBJ2-1, with 8 bases lining up with TRBD1. This CDR3 contains 14 residues. CDR1 SGHRS and CDR2 YFSETQ come from the germline V gene. Losses at the gene ends were 5 bases for V and 6 bases for J; bases not matched to a gene: 7. Here the CDR3 reads CASSWDRKGNEQFF. The CDR3 region has the DNA TGCGCCAGCAGTTGGGACAGGAAGGGCAATGAGCAGTTCTTC.

This clonotype has a handful of counts. The rearrangement uses TRBV30 and TRBJ2-7, with D possibly TRBD2 on 7 matching bases. The CDR3 runs 14 residues. Trimming stripped 3 bases from V and 3 bases from J, with 15 bases between. Per the germline V gene, CDR1 is GTSNPN and CDR2 is SVGIG (reference sequence). CDR3 in amino acids: CAWRAYREGYEQYF. Here the CDR3 DNA reads TGTGCCTGGAGGGCATACAGGGAGGGCTACGAGCAGTACTTC.

The chain has TRBV4-1 and TRBJ2-5; D is unresolved. V lost 2 bases and J lost 4, with 11 bases in between. The CDR3 consists of 14 residues. Germline CDR1 is MGHRA and CDR2 is YSYEKL. Written as DNA, the CDR3 is TGCGCCAGCAGCCAACGCCTAGAGTTAGAGACCCAGTACTTC. It translates to CASSQRLELETQYF.

This clonotype showed up many times. The V and J genes are TRBV12-3 or TRBV12-4 and TRBJ1-1; possibly TRBD1 for D (5 bases). The V gene lost 3 bases and the J gene lost 1 base, with 12 bases spanning the gap. CDR3 length equals 15 residues. The CDR3 sequence: CASSLVWGWNTEAFF. The DNA of the CDR3 is TGTGCCAGCAGTTTGGTCTGGGGCTGGAACACTGAAGCTTTCTTT.

This clonotype was found a few times. V usage is TRBV19 and J usage is TRBJ2-5; D may be TRBD1 (6 bases). The germline CDR1 and CDR2 sequences are LNHDA and SQIVND (reference sequence). Trimming removed 5 bases from V and 1 base from J, with 14 bases in between. CDR3 length: 15 residues. This CDR3 reads CASSSGEWPQETQYF. DNA for the CDR3: TGTGCCAGTAGTTCAGGGGAATGGCCCCAAGAGACCCAGTACTTC.

This clonotype was counted at least ten times. The chain joins TRBV15 to TRBJ2-3; D remains ambiguous. CDR3 length equals 12 residues. Per germline, CDR1 LNHNV and CDR2 YYDKDF (reference sequence). The V gene lost 4 bases and the J gene lost 2 bases, with 4 bases spanning the gap. The CDR3 coding sequence is TGTGCCACCAGCAAGCTCACAGATACGCAGTATTTT. Its protein product is CATSKLTDTQYF. The full variable domain, its missing parts supplied by reference TRBV15 and TRBJ2-3, is DAMVIQNPRYQVTQFGKPVTLSCSQTLNHNVMYWYQQKSSQAPKLLFHYYDKDFNNEADTPDNFQSRRPNTSFCFLDIRSPGLGDTAMYLCATSKLTDTQYFGPGTRLTVL.

The sample holds a few counts of this clonotype. The V and J genes are TRBV12-5 and TRBJ1-5; tentative D call: TRBD1 (5 bases). Per germline, CDR1 LGHNT and CDR2 FRNRAP. V lost 3 bases to trimming and J lost 3 bases, with 9 bases between them. The CDR3 totals 14 residues. CDR3 loop: CASGLIGTNQPQHF. CDR3 DNA sequence: TGTGCTAGTGGTTTAATAGGGACCAATCAGCCCCAGCATTTT.

The table lists this clonotype with many counts. This sequence joins TRBV7-2 and TRBJ2-3; 7 bases line up with TRBD1. Trimming at V came to 5 bases and at J to 4 bases, leaving 6 bases not matched to a gene. The CDR3 totals 14 residues. Looked up from germline, CDR1 is SGHTA and CDR2 is FQGNSA. CDR3 nucleotide sequence: TGTGCCAGCAGCCCTCGCCAGGGGGCAGATACGCAGTATTTT. This codes for CASSPRQGADTQYF.

This clonotype was recorded at least ten times. The chain has TRBV2 and TRBJ2-1; D perhaps matches TRBD1 (5 bases). Germline values: CDR1 SNHLY, CDR2 FYNNEI. CDR3 size: 13 residues. V gave up 7 bases and J gave up 10 bases, with 17 bases separating them. CDR3 nucleotides: TGTGCCAGCACCTTAAGGGGCTTAACCGAGCAGTTCTTC. Its translation: CASTLRGLTEQFF.

This clonotype occurred many times. The V and J genes are TRBV18 and TRBJ1-5, with D possibly being TRBD1 (6 bases). Germline V gene lookup returns CDR1 KGHSH and CDR2 LQKENI. V lost 2 bases, J lost 5 bases, and 10 bases lay in between. This CDR3 region has 14 residues. CDR3 in amino acids: CASSPTGRDQPQHF. The DNA for the CDR3 is TGTGCCAGCTCACCAACAGGGAGGGATCAGCCCCAGCATTTT.

This chain connects TRBV2 to TRBJ1-5; 9 nucleotides line up with TRBD1. V was pared by 7 bases and J by 7 bases, with 11 bases of the junction left unmatched. Germline V gene lookup returns CDR1 SNHLY and CDR2 FYNNEI. The CDR3 is 15 residues long. The DNA for the CDR3 is TGTGCCAGCAAGGGCTCCGGGACAGGGACACAGCCCCAGCATTTT. This gives the protein CASKGSGTGTQPQHF.

This clonotype has at least ten counts. The chain combines TRBV5-6 with TRBJ1-2; no firm D call. The CDR3 spans 13 residues. CDR1 is SGHDT, CDR2 YYEEEE, per germline. With 4 bases removed from V and 3 bases from J, the gap between germline ends came to 10 bases. The CDR3 sequence: CASSEIAHYGYTF. Written as DNA, the CDR3 is TGTGCCAGCAGCGAGATTGCCCACTATGGCTACACCTTC.

This clonotype was seen a few times. The chain couples TRBV30 to TRBJ1-4; TRBD1 might be the D (5 bases). Germline-derived CDR1 and CDR2 are GTSNPN and SVGIG (reference sequence). V gave up 2 bases and J gave up 4 bases, with 14 bases separating them. This CDR3 has 15 residues. The chain's CDR3 is CAWSLRAALNEKLFF. The CDR3 DNA reads as TGTGCCTGGAGTCTCAGGGCAGCCCTTAATGAAAAACTGTTTTTT.

This clonotype was observed many times. The J gene is TRBJ2-3, the V gene TRBV30, with D hard to call. CDR1 is GTSNPN, CDR2 SVGIG, per germline (reference sequence). The CDR3 loop spans 15 amino acids. V lost 0 bases to trimming and J lost 4 bases, with 14 bases between them. CDR3 sequence reads: CAWSVQSPVPDTQYF. CDR3 nucleotide sequence: TGTGCCTGGAGTGTACAATCTCCCGTCCCAGATACGCAGTATTTT.

This clonotype came up many times. V is TRBV5-1 and J is TRBJ2-7; D tentatively reads TRBD1 or TRBD2 (5 bases each). CDR3 size: 18 residues. V was trimmed by 3 bases and J by 7 bases, leaving 29 bases between them. The germline CDR1 and CDR2 sequences are SGHRS and YFSETQ. CDR3 sequence reads: CASSSPQTGTVVKGEQYF. The CDR3 DNA reads as TGCGCCAGCAGCTCGCCGCAGACCGGGACGGTCGTAAAAGGGGAGCAGTACTTC. The full variable domain, completed using reference TRBV5-1 and TRBJ2-7, is KAGVTQTPRYLIKTRGQQVTLSCSPISGHRSVSWYQQTPGQGLQFLFEYFSETQRNKGNFPGRFSGRQFSNSRSEMNVSTLELGDSALYLCASSSPQTGTVVKGEQYFGPGTRLTVT.

This clonotype was picked up many times. The chain joins TRBV5-1 to TRBJ2-1; D not resolved. The germline V gene encodes CDR1 SGHRS and CDR2 YFSETQ. V lost 3 bases and J 0 bases, leaving 7 bases between the germline ends. The CDR3 is 14 amino acids. The CDR3 sequence: CASSYDLSYNEQFF. The CDR3 DNA reads as TGCGCCAGCAGCTATGATCTCTCCTACAATGAGCAGTTCTTC. Full variable domain (outside the CDR3, taken from reference TRBV5-1 and TRBJ2-1): KAGVTQTPRYLIKTRGQQVTLSCSPISGHRSVSWYQQTPGQGLQFLFEYFSETQRNKGNFPGRFSGRQFSNSRSEMNVSTLELGDSALYLCASSYDLSYNEQFFGPGTRLTVL.

This clonotype has a count of ten or more. The chain uses TRBV28 and TRBJ2-1; 14 positions agree with TRBD2. Germline V gene sequence: CDR1 MDHEN, CDR2 SYDVKM. This CDR3 region has 16 residues. Losses at the gene ends were 5 bases for V and 7 bases for J; bases not matched to a gene: 7. CDR3 loop: CASSLTSGRAGNEQFF. In DNA form, the CDR3 reads TGTGCCAGCAGTCTGACTAGCGGGAGGGCCGGGAATGAGCAGTTCTTC.

This clonotype was counted many times. V gene TRBV5-5 combines with J gene TRBJ2-7; tentatively, D is TRBD1 (6 bases). CDR1 is SGHKS and CDR2 is YYEKEE in the germline V gene (reference sequence). The V gene lost 4 bases and the J gene lost 2 bases, with 16 bases spanning the gap. CDR3 length equals 15 residues. As DNA, the CDR3 is TGTGCCAGCAGCCCTGGGACACACATTACCTACGAGCAGTACTTC. Protein sequence: CASSPGTHITYEQYF.